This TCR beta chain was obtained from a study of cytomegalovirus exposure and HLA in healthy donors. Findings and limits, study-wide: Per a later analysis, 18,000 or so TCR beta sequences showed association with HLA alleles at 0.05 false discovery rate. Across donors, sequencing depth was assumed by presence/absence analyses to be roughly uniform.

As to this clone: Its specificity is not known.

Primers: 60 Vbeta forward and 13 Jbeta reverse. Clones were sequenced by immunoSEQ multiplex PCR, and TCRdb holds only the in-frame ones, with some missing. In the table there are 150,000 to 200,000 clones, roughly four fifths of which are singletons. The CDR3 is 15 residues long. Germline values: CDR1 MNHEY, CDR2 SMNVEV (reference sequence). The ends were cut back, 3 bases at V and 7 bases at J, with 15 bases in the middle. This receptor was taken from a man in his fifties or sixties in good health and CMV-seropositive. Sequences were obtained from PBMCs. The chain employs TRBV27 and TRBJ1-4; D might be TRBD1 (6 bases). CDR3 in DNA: TGTGCCAGCAGTTTGTCAGGGGCTTTGGGTGAAAAACTGTTTTTT. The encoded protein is CASSLSGALGEKLFF.